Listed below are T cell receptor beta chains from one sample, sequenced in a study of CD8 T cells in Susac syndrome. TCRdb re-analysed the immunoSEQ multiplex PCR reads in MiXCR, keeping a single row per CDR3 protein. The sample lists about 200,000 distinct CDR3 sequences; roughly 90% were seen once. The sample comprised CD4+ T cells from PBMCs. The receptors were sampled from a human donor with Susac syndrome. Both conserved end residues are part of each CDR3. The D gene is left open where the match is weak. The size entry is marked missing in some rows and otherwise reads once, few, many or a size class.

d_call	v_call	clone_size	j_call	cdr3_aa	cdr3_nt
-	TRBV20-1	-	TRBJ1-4	CSATPGRLNEKLFF	TGCAGTGCCACCCCGGGACGGCTTAATGAAAAACTGTTTTTT
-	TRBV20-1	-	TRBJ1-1	CSARVRGMNTEAFF	TGCAGTGCTAGAGTCCGGGGAATGAACACTGAAGCTTTCTTT
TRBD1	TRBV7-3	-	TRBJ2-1	CASSRAGGAHNEQFF	TGTGCCAGCAGCCGCGCAGGGGGCGCCCACAATGAGCAGTTCTTC
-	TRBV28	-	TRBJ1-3	CASSPRDFRLMRGNTIYF	TGTGCCAGCAGTCCTCGGGATTTCCGGCTAATGCGGGGAAACACCATATATTTT
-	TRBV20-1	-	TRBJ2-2	CSARRPVGTGELFF	TGCAGTGCTAGAAGGCCGGTAGGAACCGGGGAGCTGTTTTTT
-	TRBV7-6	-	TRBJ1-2	CASSLGPDAGTGSAGYTF	TGTGCCAGCAGCTTAGGCCCTGATGCCGGGACGGGGAGTGCTGGCTACACCTTC
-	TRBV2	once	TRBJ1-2	CASRPDRSKNYGYTF	TGTGCCAGCAGGCCCGACAGAAGTAAAAACTATGGCTACACCTTC
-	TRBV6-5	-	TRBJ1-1	CASTPNHGTEAFF	TGTGCCAGCACCCCAAACCACGGCACTGAAGCTTTCTTT
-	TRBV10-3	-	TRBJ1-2	CAISESSSNYGYTF	TGTGCCATCAGTGAGTCTTCCAGTAACTATGGCTACACCTTC
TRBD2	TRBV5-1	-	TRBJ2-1	CASSLGPGLGNNEQFF	TGCGCCAGCAGCTTGGGACCGGGACTAGGAAACAATGAGCAGTTCTTC
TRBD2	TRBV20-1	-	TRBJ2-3	CSALDLAGVTDTQYF	TGCAGTGCTTTAGACCTAGCGGGGGTCACAGATACGCAGTATTTT
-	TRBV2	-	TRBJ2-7	CASSEDGRSGEQYF	TGTGCCAGCAGTGAAGATGGACGGAGCGGAGAGCAGTACTTC
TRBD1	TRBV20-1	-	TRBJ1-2	CSASPGTGNYGYTF	TGCAGTGCTAGTCCCGGGACAGGGAACTATGGCTACACCTTC
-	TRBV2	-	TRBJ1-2	CASTQGSRGYTF	TGTGCCAGCACCCAGGGGAGCAGGGGCTACACCTTC
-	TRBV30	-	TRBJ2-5	CAWSGGAQETQYF	TGTGCCTGGAGTGGGGGTGCCCAAGAGACCCAGTACTTC
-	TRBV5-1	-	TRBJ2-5	CASSLDGGSAQYF	TGCGCCAGCAGCTTGGACGGGGGATCGGCCCAGTACTTC
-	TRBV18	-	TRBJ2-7	CASSPKQGNYEQYF	TGTGCCAGCTCACCAAAACAGGGCAACTACGAGCAGTACTTC
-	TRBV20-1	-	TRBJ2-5	CSARAQGETQYF	TGCAGTGCTAGAGCGCAGGGGGAGACCCAGTACTTC
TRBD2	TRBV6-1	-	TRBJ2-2	CASSDWRGSRAGELFF	TGTGCCAGCAGTGATTGGCGCGGGAGTAGGGCCGGGGAGCTGTTTTTT
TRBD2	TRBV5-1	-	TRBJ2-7	CASSSGTSGSEQYF	TGCGCCAGCAGCTCCGGGACTAGCGGGAGCGAGCAGTACTTC
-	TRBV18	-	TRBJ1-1	CASSTTPGLLEVFF	TGTGCCAGCTCCACGACTCCGGGACTCCTTGAAGTTTTCTTT
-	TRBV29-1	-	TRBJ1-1	CSTGQTEAFF	TGCAGCACAGGACAGACTGAAGCTTTCTTT
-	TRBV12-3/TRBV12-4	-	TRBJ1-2	CASSLSTGLNYGYTF	TGTGCCAGCAGTTTAAGTACAGGTCTGAACTATGGCTACACCTTC
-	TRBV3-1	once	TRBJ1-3	CASSQGDYSGNTIYF	TGTGCCAGCAGCCAAGGGGACTACTCTGGAAACACCATATATTTT
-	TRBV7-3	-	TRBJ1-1	CASSSLGSDTEAFF	TGTGCCAGCAGTTCATTAGGCAGCGACACTGAAGCTTTCTTT
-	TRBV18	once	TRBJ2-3	CASSPPQFTDTQYF	TGTGCCAGCTCACCACCCCAGTTCACAGATACGCAGTATTTT
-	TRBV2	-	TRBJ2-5	CASSFRGGTGGPQETQYF	TGTGCCAGCAGTTTCAGAGGGGGGACGGGAGGCCCCCAAGAGACCCAGTACTTC
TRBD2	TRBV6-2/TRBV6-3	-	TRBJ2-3	CASSLGLAGGSTDTQYF	TGTGCCAGCAGTTTGGGACTAGCGGGGGGGAGTACAGATACGCAGTATTTT
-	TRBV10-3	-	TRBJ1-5	CATTEDSNQPQHF	TGTGCCACTACAGAAGATAGCAATCAGCCCCAGCATTTT
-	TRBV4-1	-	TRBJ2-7	CASSQSMGVDEQYF	TGCGCCAGCAGCCAGAGTATGGGAGTAGACGAGCAGTACTTC
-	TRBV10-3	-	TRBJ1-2	CAISASESSNYGYTF	TGTGCCATCAGTGCCTCGGAGAGCTCTAACTATGGCTACACCTTC
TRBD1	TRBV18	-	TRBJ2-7	CASSGQGSEQYF	TGTGCCAGCTCAGGACAGGGTTCCGAGCAGTACTTC
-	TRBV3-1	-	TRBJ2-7	CASSRSRGLDLYEQYF	TGTGCCAGCAGCCGCTCAAGGGGTCTGGACCTCTACGAGCAGTACTTC
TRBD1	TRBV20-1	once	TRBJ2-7	CSAVRDRGTYEQYF	TGCAGTGCGGTCCGGGACAGGGGTACCTACGAGCAGTACTTC
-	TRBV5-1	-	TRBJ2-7	CASSLGSSVEQYF	TGCGCCAGCAGCTTGGGGTCCTCCGTGGAGCAGTACTTC
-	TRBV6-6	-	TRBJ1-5	CASSYRRGSGNQPQHF	TGTGCCAGCAGTTACCGGAGGGGTTCGGGCAATCAGCCCCAGCATTTT
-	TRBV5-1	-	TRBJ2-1	CASSLETVSYNEQFF	TGCGCCAGCAGCTTGGAGACAGTCTCCTACAATGAGCAGTTCTTC
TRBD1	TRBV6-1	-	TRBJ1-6	CASSEPGQGNSPLHF	TGTGCCAGCAGTGAACCGGGACAGGGAAATTCACCCCTCCACTTT
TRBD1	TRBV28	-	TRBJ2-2	CASRTGTGTTGELFF	TGTGCCAGCAGGACCGGGACAGGGACCACCGGGGAGCTGTTTTTT
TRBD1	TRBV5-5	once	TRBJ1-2	CASSFQTGVGGYTF	TGTGCCAGCAGTTTTCAAACAGGGGTCGGCGGCTACACCTTC
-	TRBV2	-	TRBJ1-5	CASRQGNQPQHF	TGTGCCAGCAGGCAGGGCAATCAGCCCCAGCATTTT
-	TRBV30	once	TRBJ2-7	CAWKPGLPYEQYF	TGTGCCTGGAAGCCGGGACTCCCCTACGAGCAGTACTTC
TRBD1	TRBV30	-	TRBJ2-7	CAWSRDRVGEQYF	TGTGCCTGGAGCCGGGACAGGGTAGGCGAGCAGTACTTC
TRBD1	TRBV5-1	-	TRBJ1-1	CASSLGGFTEAFF	TGCGCCAGCAGCTTAGGGGGCTTCACTGAAGCTTTCTTT
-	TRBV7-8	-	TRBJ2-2	CASTKTRARTGELFF	TGTGCCAGCACCAAGACAAGGGCGCGCACCGGGGAGCTGTTTTTT
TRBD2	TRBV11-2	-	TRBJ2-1	CASSLVTSGGTYNEQFF	TGTGCCAGCAGCTTAGTCACTAGCGGGGGGACCTACAATGAGCAGTTCTTC
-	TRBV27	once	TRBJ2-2	CASSLVWGNTGELFF	TGTGCCAGCAGTTTAGTGTGGGGTAACACCGGGGAGCTGTTTTTT
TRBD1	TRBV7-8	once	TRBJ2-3	CASSYHPGTGVPDTQYF	TGTGCCAGCAGCTACCACCCGGGGACAGGGGTGCCAGATACGCAGTATTTT
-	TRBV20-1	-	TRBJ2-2	CSWWQNTGELFF	TGCAGTTGGTGGCAGAACACCGGGGAGCTGTTTTTT
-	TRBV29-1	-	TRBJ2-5	CSVVEGTSIGETQYF	TGCAGCGTTGTGGAGGGTACTAGCATCGGGGAGACCCAGTACTTC
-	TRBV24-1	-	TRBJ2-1	CATSAADNDQNEQFF	TGTGCCACCAGTGCGGCGGACAATGATCAGAATGAGCAGTTCTTC
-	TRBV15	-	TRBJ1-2	CATSNTGKGLYGYTF	TGTGCCACCTCGAATACAGGGAAGGGTTTGTATGGCTACACCTTC
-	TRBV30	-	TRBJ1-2	CAWSVAGYGYTF	TGTGCCTGGAGTGTTGCAGGGTATGGCTACACCTTC
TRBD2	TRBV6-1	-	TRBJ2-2	CASSELLASGGELFF	TGTGCCAGCAGTGAACTTCTGGCTAGCGGAGGGGAGCTGTTTTTT
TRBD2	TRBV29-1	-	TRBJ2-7	CSVGNRGPGGEQYF	TGCAGCGTTGGAAATCGGGGTCCGGGGGGCGAGCAGTACTTC
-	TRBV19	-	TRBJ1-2	CASSIQGSGGYTF	TGTGCCAGTAGTATCCAGGGCTCCGGTGGCTACACCTTC
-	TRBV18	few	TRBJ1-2	CASSPGGFYGYTF	TGTGCCAGCTCACCTGGAGGGTTCTATGGCTACACCTTC
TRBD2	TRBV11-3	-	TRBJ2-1	CASSLDGGRAYNEQFF	TGTGCCAGCAGCTTAGACGGCGGGAGGGCTTACAATGAGCAGTTCTTC
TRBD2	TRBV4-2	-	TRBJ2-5	CASSQDGRGGRRETQYF	TGTGCCAGCAGCCAAGATGGGCGGGGGGGCCGCCGGGAGACCCAGTACTTC